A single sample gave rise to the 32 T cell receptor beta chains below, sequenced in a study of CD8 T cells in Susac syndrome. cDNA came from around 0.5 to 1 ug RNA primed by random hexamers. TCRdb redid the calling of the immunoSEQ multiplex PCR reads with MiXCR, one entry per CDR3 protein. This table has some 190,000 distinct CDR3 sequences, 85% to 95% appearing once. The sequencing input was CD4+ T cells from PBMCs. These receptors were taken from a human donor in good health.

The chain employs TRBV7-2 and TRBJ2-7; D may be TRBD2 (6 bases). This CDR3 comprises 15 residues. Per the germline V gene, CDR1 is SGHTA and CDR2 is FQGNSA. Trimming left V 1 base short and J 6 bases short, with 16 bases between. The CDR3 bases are TGTGCCAGCAGCTTAGAAGGCGGGACCCTTACCGAGCAGTACTTC. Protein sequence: CASSLEGGTLTEQYF.

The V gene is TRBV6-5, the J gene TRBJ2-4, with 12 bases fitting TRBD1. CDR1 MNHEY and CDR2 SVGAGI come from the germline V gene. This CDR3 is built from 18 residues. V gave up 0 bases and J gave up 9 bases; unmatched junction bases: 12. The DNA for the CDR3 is TGTGCCAGCAGTTACTCTACCCCCGGGACAGGGGGCCGGAGCATTCAGTACTTC. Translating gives CASSYSTPGTGGRSIQYF.

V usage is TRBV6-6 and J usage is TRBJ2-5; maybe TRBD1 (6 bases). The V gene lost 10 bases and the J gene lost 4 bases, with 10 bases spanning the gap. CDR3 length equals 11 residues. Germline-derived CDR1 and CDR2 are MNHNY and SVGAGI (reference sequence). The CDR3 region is CATYRAETQYF. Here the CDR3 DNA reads TGTGCCACGTACAGGGCAGAGACCCAGTACTTC.

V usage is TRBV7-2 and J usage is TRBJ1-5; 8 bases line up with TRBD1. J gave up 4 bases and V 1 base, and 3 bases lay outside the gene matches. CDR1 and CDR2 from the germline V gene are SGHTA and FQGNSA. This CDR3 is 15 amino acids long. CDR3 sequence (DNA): TGTGCCAGCAGCTTAGGGACAGGGTTGAATCAGCCCCAGCATTTT. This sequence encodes CASSLGTGLNQPQHF.

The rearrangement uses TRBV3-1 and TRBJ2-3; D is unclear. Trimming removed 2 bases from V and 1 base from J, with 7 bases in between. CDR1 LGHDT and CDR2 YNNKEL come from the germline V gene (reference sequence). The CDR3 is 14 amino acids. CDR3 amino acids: CASSQLSGTDTQYF. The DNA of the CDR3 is TGTGCCAGCAGCCAACTCAGCGGCACAGATACGCAGTATTTT.

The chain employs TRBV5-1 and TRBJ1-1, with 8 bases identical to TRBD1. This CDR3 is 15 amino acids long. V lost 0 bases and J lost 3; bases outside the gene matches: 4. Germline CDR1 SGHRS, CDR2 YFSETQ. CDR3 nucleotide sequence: TGCGCCAGCAGCTTGGACAGGGGGATGGACACTGAAGCTTTCTTT. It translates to CASSLDRGMDTEAFF.

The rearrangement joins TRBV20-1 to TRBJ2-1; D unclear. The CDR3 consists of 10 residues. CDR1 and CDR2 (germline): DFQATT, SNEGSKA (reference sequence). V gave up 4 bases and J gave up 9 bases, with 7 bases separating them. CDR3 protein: CSATLREQFF. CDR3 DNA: TGCAGTGCTACTTTGCGTGAGCAGTTCTTC.

The CDR3 region has the DNA TGTGCCAGCAGTTTCCGACTAGCGGGAGGCTCCGGGGAGCTGTTTTTT. This encodes CASSFRLAGGSGELFF. The chain joins TRBV12-3 or TRBV12-4 to TRBJ2-2; the match to TRBD2 covers 13 bases. With 3 bases clipped from V and 6 bases from J, the junction kept 4 bases outside the gene matches. The CDR3 consists of 16 residues.

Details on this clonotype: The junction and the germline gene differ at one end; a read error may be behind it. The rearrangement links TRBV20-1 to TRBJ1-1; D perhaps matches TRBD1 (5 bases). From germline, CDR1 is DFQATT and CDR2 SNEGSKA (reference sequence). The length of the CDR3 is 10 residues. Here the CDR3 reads CRTGDTEAFF. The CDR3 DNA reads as TGCAGAACAGGAGACACCGAAGCTTTCTTT.

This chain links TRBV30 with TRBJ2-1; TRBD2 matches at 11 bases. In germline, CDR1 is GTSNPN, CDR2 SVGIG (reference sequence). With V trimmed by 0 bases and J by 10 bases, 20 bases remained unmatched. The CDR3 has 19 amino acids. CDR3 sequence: CAWSVGGGELAGEGGEQFF. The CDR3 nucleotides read TGTGCCTGGAGTGTAGGAGGGGGCGAACTAGCGGGAGAAGGAGGCGAGCAGTTCTTC.

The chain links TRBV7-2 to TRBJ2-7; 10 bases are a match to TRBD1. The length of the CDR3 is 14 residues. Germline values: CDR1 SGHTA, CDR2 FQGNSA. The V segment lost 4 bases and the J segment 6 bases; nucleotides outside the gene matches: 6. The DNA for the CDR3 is TGTGCCAGCAGCTCCCGGGACAGGGGTGGCGAGCAGTACTTC. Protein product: CASSSRDRGGEQYF.

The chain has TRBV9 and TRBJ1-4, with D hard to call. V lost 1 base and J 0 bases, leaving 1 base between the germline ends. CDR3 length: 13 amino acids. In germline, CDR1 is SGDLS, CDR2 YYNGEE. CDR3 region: CASSVSTNEKLFF. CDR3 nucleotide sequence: TGTGCCAGCAGCGTATCAACTAATGAAAAACTGTTTTTT.

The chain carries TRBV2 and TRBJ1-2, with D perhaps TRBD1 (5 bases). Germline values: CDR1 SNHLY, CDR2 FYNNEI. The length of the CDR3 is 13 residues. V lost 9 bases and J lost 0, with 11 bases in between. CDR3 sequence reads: CASRQRANYGYTF. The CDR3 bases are TGTGCCAGTAGACAGCGAGCTAACTATGGCTACACCTTC.

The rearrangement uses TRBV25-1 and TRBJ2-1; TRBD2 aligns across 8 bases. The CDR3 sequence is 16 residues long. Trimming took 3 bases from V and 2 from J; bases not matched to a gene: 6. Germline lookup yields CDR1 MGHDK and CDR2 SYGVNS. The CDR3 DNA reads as TGTGCCAGCAGTGATAGGGCGGGAGGCACCTACAATGAGCAGTTCTTC. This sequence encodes CASSDRAGGTYNEQFF.

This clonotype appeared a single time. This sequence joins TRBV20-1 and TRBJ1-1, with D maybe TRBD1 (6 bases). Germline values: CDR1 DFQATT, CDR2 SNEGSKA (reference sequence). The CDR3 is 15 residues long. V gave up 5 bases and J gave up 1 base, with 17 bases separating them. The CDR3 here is CSASSPKDRNTEAFF. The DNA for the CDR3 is TGCAGTGCTTCATCACCCAAGGACAGGAACACTGAAGCTTTCTTT.

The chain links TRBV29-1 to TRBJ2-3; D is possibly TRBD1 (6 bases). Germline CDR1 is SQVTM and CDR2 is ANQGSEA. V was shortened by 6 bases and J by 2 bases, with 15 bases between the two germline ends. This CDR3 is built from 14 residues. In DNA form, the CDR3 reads TGCAGCGTGGGGGCCGTCCAACTCACAGATACGCAGTATTTT. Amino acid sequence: CSVGAVQLTDTQYF.

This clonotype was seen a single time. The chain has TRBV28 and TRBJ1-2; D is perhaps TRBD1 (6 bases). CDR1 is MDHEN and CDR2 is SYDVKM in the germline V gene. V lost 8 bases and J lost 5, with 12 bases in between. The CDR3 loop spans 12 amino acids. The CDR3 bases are TGTGCCAGCCGATCACAGGGTTATGGCTACACCTTC. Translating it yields CASRSQGYGYTF.

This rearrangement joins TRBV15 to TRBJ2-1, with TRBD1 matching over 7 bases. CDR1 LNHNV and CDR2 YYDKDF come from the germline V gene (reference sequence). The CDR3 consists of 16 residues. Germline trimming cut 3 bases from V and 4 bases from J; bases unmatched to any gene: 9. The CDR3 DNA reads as TGTGCCACCAGCAGGACCGGGACAGCTCGTTACAATGAGCAGTTCTTC. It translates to CATSRTGTARYNEQFF. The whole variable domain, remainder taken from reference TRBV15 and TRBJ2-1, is DAMVIQNPRYQVTQFGKPVTLSCSQTLNHNVMYWYQQKSSQAPKLLFHYYDKDFNNEADTPDNFQSRRPNTSFCFLDIRSPGLGDTAMYLCATSRTGTARYNEQFFGPGTRLTVL.

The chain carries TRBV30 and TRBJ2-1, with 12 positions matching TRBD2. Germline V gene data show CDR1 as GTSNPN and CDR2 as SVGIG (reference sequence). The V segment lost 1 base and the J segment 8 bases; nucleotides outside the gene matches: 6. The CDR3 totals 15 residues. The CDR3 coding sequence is TGTGCCTGGAGTGCACGGACTAGCGGGATCGATGAGCAGTTCTTC. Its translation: CAWSARTSGIDEQFF.

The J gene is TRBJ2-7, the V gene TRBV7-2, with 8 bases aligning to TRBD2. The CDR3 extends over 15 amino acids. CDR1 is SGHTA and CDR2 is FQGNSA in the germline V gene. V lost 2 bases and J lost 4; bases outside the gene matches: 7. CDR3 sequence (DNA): TGTGCCAGCAGCTTAAACGGGAGGGCCACATACGAGCAGTACTTC. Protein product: CASSLNGRATYEQYF.

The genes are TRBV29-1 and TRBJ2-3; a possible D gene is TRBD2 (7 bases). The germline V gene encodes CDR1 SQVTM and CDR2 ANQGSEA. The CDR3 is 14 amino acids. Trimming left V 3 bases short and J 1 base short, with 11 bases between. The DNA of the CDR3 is TGCAGCGTTGATGGCGGGGGCGGCACAGATACGCAGTATTTT. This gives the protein CSVDGGGGTDTQYF.

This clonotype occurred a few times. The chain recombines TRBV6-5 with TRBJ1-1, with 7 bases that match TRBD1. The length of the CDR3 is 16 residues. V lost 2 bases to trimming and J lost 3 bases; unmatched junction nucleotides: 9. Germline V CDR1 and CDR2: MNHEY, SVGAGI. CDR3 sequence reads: CASSYHQTGVDTEAFF. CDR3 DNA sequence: TGTGCCAGCAGTTACCACCAAACAGGGGTGGACACTGAAGCTTTCTTT.

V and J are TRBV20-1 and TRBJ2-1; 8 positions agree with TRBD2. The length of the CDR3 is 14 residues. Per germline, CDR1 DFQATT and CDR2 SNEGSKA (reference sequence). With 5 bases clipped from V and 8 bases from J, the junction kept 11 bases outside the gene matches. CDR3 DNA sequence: TGCAGTGCTCCCGGGACTAGGAGGAGCCATGAGCAGTTCTTC. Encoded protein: CSAPGTRRSHEQFF.

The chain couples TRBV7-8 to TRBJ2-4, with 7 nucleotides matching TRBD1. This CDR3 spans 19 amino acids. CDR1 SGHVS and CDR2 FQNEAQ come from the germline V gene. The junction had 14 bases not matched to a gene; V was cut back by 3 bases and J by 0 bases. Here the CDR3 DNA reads TGTGCCAGCAGCTTCTCCGTCGGGGACAGAATCTTAGCCAAAAACATTCAGTACTTC. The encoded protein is CASSFSVGDRILAKNIQYF.

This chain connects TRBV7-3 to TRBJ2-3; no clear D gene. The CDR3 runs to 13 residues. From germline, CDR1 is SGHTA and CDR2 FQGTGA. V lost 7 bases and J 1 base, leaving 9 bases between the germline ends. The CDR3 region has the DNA TGTGCCAGCACTCCAGTTGGCACAGATACGCAGTATTTT. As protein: CASTPVGTDTQYF.

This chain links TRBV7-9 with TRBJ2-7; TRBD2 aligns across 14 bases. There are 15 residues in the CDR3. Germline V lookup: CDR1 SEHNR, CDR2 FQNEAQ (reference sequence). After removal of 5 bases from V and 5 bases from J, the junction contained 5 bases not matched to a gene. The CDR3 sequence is CASSPGLAGGNEQYF. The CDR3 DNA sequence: TGTGCCAGCAGCCCTGGACTAGCGGGAGGCAACGAGCAGTACTTC. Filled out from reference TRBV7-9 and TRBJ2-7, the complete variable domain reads DTGVSQNPRHKITKRGQNVTFRCDPISEHNRLYWYRQTLGQGPEFLTYFQNEAQLEKSRLLSDRFSAERPKGSFSTLEIQRTEQGDSAMYLCASSPGLAGGNEQYFGPGTRLTVT.

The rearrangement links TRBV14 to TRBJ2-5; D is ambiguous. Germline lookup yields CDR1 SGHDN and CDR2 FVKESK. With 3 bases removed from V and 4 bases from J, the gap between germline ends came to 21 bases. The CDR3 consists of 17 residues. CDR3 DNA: TGTGCCAGCAGCCATGGTTTTAGATTTACAAGTCGAGAGACCCAGTACTTC. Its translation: CASSHGFRFTSRETQYF. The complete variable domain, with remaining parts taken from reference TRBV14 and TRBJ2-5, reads EAGVTQFPSHSVIEKGQTVTLRCDPISGHDNLYWYRRVMGKEIKFLLHFVKESKQDESGMPNNRFLAERTGGTYSTLKVQPAELEDSGVYFCASSHGFRFTSRETQYFGPGTRLLVL.

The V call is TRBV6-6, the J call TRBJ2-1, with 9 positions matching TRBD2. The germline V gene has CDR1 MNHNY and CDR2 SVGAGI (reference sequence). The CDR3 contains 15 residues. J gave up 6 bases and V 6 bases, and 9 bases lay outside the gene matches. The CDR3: CASRVGLAGRNEQFF. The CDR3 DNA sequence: TGTGCCAGCAGAGTGGGGCTAGCGGGGCGCAATGAGCAGTTCTTC.

CDR3 nucleotides: TGTGCCAGCAGCCGGGGACCGTTCTACGAGCAGTACTTC. Residues: CASSRGPFYEQYF. This chain links TRBV7-2 with TRBJ2-7; D tentatively fits TRBD1 or TRBD2 (5 bases each). Germline assignment: CDR1 SGHTA and CDR2 FQGNSA. V shed 5 bases and J shed 3 bases, with 11 bases lying between them. The CDR3 contains 13 residues.

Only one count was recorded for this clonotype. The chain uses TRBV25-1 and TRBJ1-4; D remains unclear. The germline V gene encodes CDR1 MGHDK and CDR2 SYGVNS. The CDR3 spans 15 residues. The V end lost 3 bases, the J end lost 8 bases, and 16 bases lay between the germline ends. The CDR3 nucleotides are TGTGCCAGCAGTGATCTCTTGGGTTTGGGGGAAAAACTGTTTTTT. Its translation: CASSDLLGLGEKLFF.

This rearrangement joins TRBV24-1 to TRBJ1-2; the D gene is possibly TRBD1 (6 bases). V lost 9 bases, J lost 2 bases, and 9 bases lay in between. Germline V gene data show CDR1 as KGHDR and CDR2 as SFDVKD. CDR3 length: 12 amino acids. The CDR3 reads CATEDRNYGYTF. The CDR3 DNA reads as TGTGCCACCGAAGACAGGAACTATGGCTACACCTTC.

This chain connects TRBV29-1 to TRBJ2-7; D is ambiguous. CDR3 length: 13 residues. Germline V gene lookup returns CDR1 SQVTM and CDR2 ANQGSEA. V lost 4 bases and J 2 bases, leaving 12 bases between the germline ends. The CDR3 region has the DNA TGCAGCGTTGCTAAAGCCCTAGCCTACGAGCAGTACTTC. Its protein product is CSVAKALAYEQYF.